Listed here is a single TCR beta chain. What it binds is not known. With 6 bases clipped from V and 2 bases from J, the junction kept 9 bases outside the gene matches. The CDR3 is 15 residues long. Germline assignment: CDR1 MNHEY and CDR2 SVGAGI. Blood CD8+ and CD4+ T cells underwent high-throughput TCR beta sequencing. This record comes from a study of CD8 T cells in Susac syndrome. Broader study findings: As acknowledged by the study, its TCR sequencing and HLA analysis included a relatively small number of individuals.

Random-hexamer reverse transcription was applied to roughly 0.5 to 1 ug RNA. The TCR beta CDR3 was amplified by immunoSEQ multiplex PCR across 54 Vbeta, 13 Jbeta. MiXCR, applied by TCRdb to the immunoSEQ multiplex PCR reads, yields one record per CDR3 protein. The table has 250,000 to 350,000 distinct CDR3 sequences, around 90% seen once. Sequenced: CD4+ T cells from PBMCs. J is TRBJ2-7 and V is TRBV6-5; TRBD1 matches 8 bases. The sequence was collected from a human donor with multiple sclerosis. This chain's CDR3 is CASSRMQGAAYEQYF. CDR3 bases: TGTGCCAGCAGCCGAATGCAGGGGGCGGCCTACGAGCAGTACTTC.